The 8 T cell receptor beta chains given below trace back to one sample, sequenced in a study of vaccination and CD4 T cells after COVID-19. Described treatment: approximately nine-day PBMC culture with coronavirus spike peptide pools or control peptides (ViraFEST assay). Their antigen targets remain unknown. Sequencing of cultured CD4+ T cell DNA used the Oncomine TCR Beta short-read assay. TCRdb analysed the PCR reads with MiXCR anew, one entry per CDR3 protein. Of 13,000 or so distinct CDR3 sequences listed, less than 35% are singletons. Material: CD4+ T cells from blood, cultured in vitro. Receptors were obtained from a human donor who had recovered from COVID-19.

J is TRBJ2-5 and V is TRBV11-3; 7 positions match TRBD2. J was trimmed by 2 bases and V by 3 bases; bases with no gene match: 9. The length of the CDR3 is 16 residues. Germline V gene data show CDR1 as SGHNT and CDR2 as YENEEA. CDR3: CASSLFALAEQETQYF. The CDR3 DNA is TGTGCCAGCAGCTTGTTCGCGCTAGCGGAGCAAGAGACCCAGTACTTC.

The J gene is TRBJ1-4, the V gene TRBV19; D call uncertain. Trimming removed 3 bases from V and 7 bases from J, with 15 bases in between. Per germline, CDR1 LNHDA and CDR2 SQIVND (reference sequence). The CDR3 is made up of 15 amino acids. The CDR3 coding sequence is TGTGCCAGTAGTATTATAACCCAGGCCCCTGAAAAACTGTTTTTT. Translated: CASSIITQAPEKLFF.

The chain is built from TRBV6-1 and TRBJ2-1; tentatively, D is TRBD1 (7 bases). Trimming left V 2 bases short and J 4 bases short, with 12 bases between. This CDR3 has 15 amino acids. From germline, CDR1 is MNHNS and CDR2 SASEGT. CDR3 coding DNA: TGTGCCAGCAGTGAACTCGGGGGACAGTACAATGAGCAGTTCTTC. Protein: CASSELGGQYNEQFF.

The chain carries TRBV11-3 and TRBJ2-7; 9 nucleotides line up with TRBD1. This CDR3 contains 14 residues. Germline CDR1 and CDR2: SGHNT and YENEEA. V gave up 4 bases and J gave up 5 bases; unmatched junction bases: 6. CDR3 nucleotides: TGTGCCAGCAGCTATAGACAGGGGGTGAACGAGCAGTACTTC. Amino acids: CASSYRQGVNEQYF. Complete variable domain (other parts from reference TRBV11-3 and TRBJ2-7): EAGVVQSPRYKIIEKKQPVAFWCNPISGHNTLYWYLQNLGQGPELLIRYENEEAVDDSQLPKDRFSAERLKGVDSTLKIQPAELGDSAVYLCASSYRQGVNEQYFGPGTRLTVT.

This clonotype was seen a handful of times. The chain has TRBV27 and TRBJ2-1, with D uncertain. The length of the CDR3 is 13 residues. Germline V gene lookup returns CDR1 MNHEY and CDR2 SMNVEV (reference sequence). V was shortened by 6 bases and J by 1 base, with 7 bases between the two germline ends. The CDR3 loop is CASRLSSYNEQFF. As DNA, the CDR3 is TGTGCCAGCAGACTATCATCCTACAATGAGCAGTTCTTC.

The V gene is TRBV5-1, the J gene TRBJ1-1; tentative D call: TRBD1 (5 bases). The germline V gene has CDR1 SGHRS and CDR2 YFSETQ. V was trimmed by 0 bases and J by 7 bases, leaving 10 bases between them. The CDR3 has 13 amino acids. The CDR3 here is CASSLERGGEAFF. The DNA of the CDR3 is TGCGCCAGCAGCTTGGAGCGGGGCGGTGAAGCTTTCTTT.

On this clonotype: This may be a read error: a much more frequent sequence differs by one nucleotide. The chain joins TRBV6-1 to TRBJ1-3; tentatively, D is TRBD1 (5 bases). The CDR3 has 11 amino acids. The germline gives CDR1 MNHNS, CDR2 SASEGT. Trimming took 8 bases from V and 11 from J, leaving 13 bases between them. This CDR3 reads CASLGRLAIYF. The CDR3 DNA sequence: TGTGCCAGCTTGGGACGGTTAGCCATATATTTT.

This clonotype occurred a few times. V usage is TRBV20-1 and J usage is TRBJ2-1; a possible D gene is TRBD2 (5 bases). V was shortened by 5 bases and J by 4 bases, with 15 bases between the two germline ends. Germline values: CDR1 DFQATT, CDR2 SNEGSKA (reference sequence). This CDR3 has 14 amino acids. The CDR3 DNA follows: TGCAGTGCTTCCCTGGGAGCTGTATACAATGAGCAGTTCTTC. Its translation is CSASLGAVYNEQFF.